The source of this T cell receptor beta chain is a study of cytomegalovirus exposure and HLA in healthy donors. The primer mix had 60 Vbeta and 13 Jbeta primers. In the source study's methods: An analysis performed later counted 72 million or so unique TCR beta chains (roughly 11 million of them shared). Profiling relied on immunoSEQ multiplex PCR, and the TCRdb table lists in-frame clones only, not all of them. V and J calls and clone size are those listed in that table; D and trimming were worked out from the DNA. The sample totals over 30,000 clones; its top ten clones hold 3.5%. This CDR3 is 12 amino acids long. CDR1 and CDR2 from the germline V gene are MNHEY and SVGAGI. V gave up 6 bases and J gave up 4 bases; unmatched junction bases: 1.

The rearrangement links TRBV6-5 to TRBJ2-7, with 9 bases that match TRBD1. The material sequenced was PBMCs. The clonotype originates from a man aged 35 to 55 in good health and CMV-seronegative. The DNA for the CDR3 is TGTGCCAGCAGGGGGACAGGGTACGAGCAGTACTTC. Protein product: CASRGTGYEQYF.